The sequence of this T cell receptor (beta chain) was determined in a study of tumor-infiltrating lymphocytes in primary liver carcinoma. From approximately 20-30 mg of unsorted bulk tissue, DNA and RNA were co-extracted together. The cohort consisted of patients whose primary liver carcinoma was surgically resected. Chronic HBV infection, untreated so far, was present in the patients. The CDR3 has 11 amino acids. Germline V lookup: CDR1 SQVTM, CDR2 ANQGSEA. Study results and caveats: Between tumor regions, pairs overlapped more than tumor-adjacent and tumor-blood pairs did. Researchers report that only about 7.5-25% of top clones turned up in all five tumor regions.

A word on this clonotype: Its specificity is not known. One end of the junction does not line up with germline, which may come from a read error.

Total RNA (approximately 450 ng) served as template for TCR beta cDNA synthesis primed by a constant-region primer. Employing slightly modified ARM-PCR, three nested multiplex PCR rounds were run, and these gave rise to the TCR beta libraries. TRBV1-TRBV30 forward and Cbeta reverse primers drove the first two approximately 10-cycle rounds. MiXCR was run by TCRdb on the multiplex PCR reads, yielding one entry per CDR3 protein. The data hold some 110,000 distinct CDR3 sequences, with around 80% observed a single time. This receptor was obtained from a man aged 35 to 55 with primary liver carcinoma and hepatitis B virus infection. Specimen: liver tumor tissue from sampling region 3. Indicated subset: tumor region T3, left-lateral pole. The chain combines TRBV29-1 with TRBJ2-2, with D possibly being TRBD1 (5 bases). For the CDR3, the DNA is TGCAGTGTTCGGACACGCAGTGAGCTGTTCTTT. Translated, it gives CSVRTRSELFF.